This T cell receptor beta chain was recovered during a study of OX40 agonist ivuxolimab in advanced cancers. In the study overall: From about 23 to 85 years was the age range, with a mean of about 56 years, and about 78% were male. Study outcomes and limitations: Low levels of normalized T-cell clonal expansion also appeared in some nonresponders.

The repertoire was sequenced with immunoSEQ multiplex PCR; TCRdb's copy has only in-frame clones and lacks some. The table includes over 45,000 clones, around 83% detected once. With respect to this clone: Its antigen is as yet unknown.

Patients were ineligible given autoimmune disease history or systemic immunosuppression. This TCR was sampled from an adult with an advanced solid tumor such as melanoma, head and neck, liver or kidney cancer. Sequenced material: CD4+ or CD8+ T cells sorted from blood, taken in a trial of the OX40 agonist ivuxolimab.

CDR3 amino acids: CASSLEGFGLEAFF. Here the CDR3 DNA reads TGTGCCAGCAGCTTAGAGGGATTCGGACTTGAAGCTTTCTTT. V is TRBV7-9 and J is TRBJ1-1; no clear D gene. This CDR3 is 14 amino acids long. Trimming took off 1 base at V and 7 bases at J, with 13 bases between the two ends. The V gene's germline CDR1 is SEHNR and CDR2 FQNEAQ (reference sequence).